The 18 T cell receptor beta chains presented below share a single source sample, sequenced in a study of response to subunit inactivated influenza vaccine. TCRdb re-derived calls from the RT-PCR reads in MiXCR, one entry per CDR3 protein. The sample consists of 300,000 to 350,000 distinct CDR3 sequences, about 20% of them appearing once. This sample comprised PBMCs from blood, obtained less than 22 months after vaccination. These TCRs come from a man aged 45 to 75 who received an inactivated influenza vaccine.

This clonotype was observed many times. The chain employs TRBV5-1 and TRBJ1-5, with 7 bases fitting TRBD1. Germline values: CDR1 SGHRS, CDR2 YFSETQ. V lost 4 bases and J lost 6; bases outside the gene matches: 10. The CDR3 is made up of 15 amino acids. In DNA form, the CDR3 reads TGCGCCAGCAGCATCGACAGGGTTTGGGGTCAGCCCCAGCATTTT. Its protein is CASSIDRVWGQPQHF.

The gene calls are TRBV28 and TRBJ2-3; D not certain. Looked up from germline, CDR1 is MDHEN and CDR2 is SYDVKM. The CDR3 covers 11 residues. The V end was cut by 8 bases, the J end by 8 bases, with 11 bases between. The CDR3 region is CASVGVSTQYF. The CDR3 region has the DNA TGTGCCAGCGTGGGTGTCAGTACGCAGTATTTT.

This clonotype has just a few counts. The rearrangement links TRBV20-1 to TRBJ2-5; TRBD2 matches at 14 bases. The V gene end was trimmed by 0 bases and the J gene end by 4 bases; junction bases not matched to a gene: 1. This CDR3 spans 15 amino acids. Germline loops: CDR1 DFQATT, CDR2 SNEGSKA (reference sequence). This CDR3 is CSARETSGRGETQYF. The CDR3 DNA reads as TGCAGTGCTAGAGAGACTAGCGGGAGGGGAGAGACCCAGTACTTC.

The V and J genes are TRBV20-1 and TRBJ2-5; TRBD2 is a possible D gene (6 bases). V was shortened by 3 bases and J by 1 base, with 18 bases between the two germline ends. CDR1 is DFQATT and CDR2 is SNEGSKA in the germline V gene (reference sequence). This CDR3 region has 16 residues. The CDR3 protein is CSARPTVSRGQETQYF. The DNA of the CDR3 is TGCAGTGCTAGGCCCACAGTTTCGCGGGGCCAAGAGACCCAGTACTTC.

The sample holds a few counts of this clonotype. V is TRBV5-6 and J is TRBJ1-2; 10 bases agree with TRBD1. V trimming: 4 bases; J trimming: 8 bases; junction bases outside the gene matches: 8. The CDR3 consists of 14 residues. The V gene's germline CDR1 is SGHDT and CDR2 YYEEEE. CDR3 DNA: TGTGCCAGCAGCCGAGGGACAGGGGTATGGGGCTACACCTTC. Translation gives CASSRGTGVWGYTF.

The rearrangement links TRBV5-1 to TRBJ2-2; perhaps TRBD2 as D (5 bases). Germline V gene data show CDR1 as SGHRS and CDR2 as YFSETQ. With 2 bases removed from V and 0 bases from J, the gap between germline ends came to 11 bases. This CDR3 comprises 16 residues. The CDR3 spells CASSFSGSPNTGELFF. The CDR3 bases are TGCGCCAGCAGCTTTTCGGGGTCCCCGAACACCGGGGAGCTGTTTTTT.

The chain employs TRBV5-4 and TRBJ2-1; no clear D gene. The CDR3 length is 16 residues. Germline CDR1 reads SGHNT; CDR2 reads YYREEE (reference sequence). The V gene lost 4 bases and the J gene lost 4 bases, with 18 bases spanning the gap. The CDR3 spells CASSPFQGTRYNEQFF. CDR3 DNA: TGTGCCAGCAGCCCCTTTCAAGGCACGCGGTACAATGAGCAGTTCTTC.

The gene calls are TRBV2 and TRBJ1-2; no firm D call. Trimming removed 0 bases from V and 7 bases from J, with 9 bases in between. From germline, CDR1 is SNHLY and CDR2 FYNNEI. The CDR3 extends over 13 amino acids. Here the CDR3 DNA reads TGTGCCAGCAGTGAAGCGGAACTCTCTGGCTACACCTTC. Amino acids: CASSEAELSGYTF.

The chain is built from TRBV12-3 or TRBV12-4 and TRBJ1-2, with D perhaps TRBD1 (5 bases). Trimming stripped 3 bases from V and 6 bases from J, with 8 bases between. The CDR3 spans 12 residues. The CDR3 nucleotides are TGTGCCAGCAGTTTTTGGGGGGATGGCTACACCTTC. Translation: CASSFWGDGYTF.

The rearrangement uses TRBV20-1 and TRBJ1-2, with D unclear. The CDR3 runs 17 residues. CDR1 DFQATT and CDR2 SNEGSKA come from the germline V gene (reference sequence). V was shortened by 0 bases and J by 2 bases, with 19 bases between the two germline ends. The CDR3 sequence: CSARDWKAGSKNYGYTF. CDR3 coding DNA: TGCAGTGCTAGAGACTGGAAAGCGGGATCAAAAAACTATGGCTACACCTTC.

The chain is built from TRBV3-1 and TRBJ1-6; no reliable D call. CDR1 is LGHDT and CDR2 is YNNKEL in the germline V gene (reference sequence). This CDR3 is 13 amino acids long. The V end was cut by 3 bases, the J end by 7 bases, with 7 bases between. CDR3 coding DNA: TGTGCCAGCAGCCAGGTCTTAAATTCACCCCTCCACTTT. Amino acid sequence: CASSQVLNSPLHF.

There are a few counts of this clonotype. V gene TRBV20-1 combines with J gene TRBJ1-2; D unresolved. Looked up from germline, CDR1 is DFQATT and CDR2 is SNEGSKA (reference sequence). V shed 0 bases and J shed 6 bases, with 14 bases lying between them. This CDR3 has 14 amino acids. CDR3 nucleotide sequence: TGCAGTGCTAGAGAGCCCTTGAGTCCCCATGGCTACACCTTC. Amino acid sequence: CSAREPLSPHGYTF.

This clonotype was detected ten times or more. The chain carries TRBV5-1 and TRBJ2-2, with TRBD2 identical over 8 bases. CDR1 is SGHRS and CDR2 is YFSETQ in the germline V gene. This CDR3 region has 16 residues. V trimming: 2 bases; J trimming: 6 bases; junction bases outside the gene matches: 9. As DNA, the CDR3 is TGCGCCAGCAGCTTCGCAGGCCGGACTAGCTCCGGGGAGCTGTTTTTT. Amino acids: CASSFAGRTSSGELFF.

V gene TRBV27 combines with J gene TRBJ1-6; 7 bases are shared with TRBD1. The germline CDR1 and CDR2 sequences are MNHEY and SMNVEV (reference sequence). Losses at the gene ends were 3 bases for V and 10 bases for J; bases not matched to a gene: 12. The CDR3 runs 16 residues. CDR3 in DNA: TGTGCCAGCAGTTTTGGGGTTCTGGACAGGCGCTCACCCCTCCACTTT. It encodes CASSFGVLDRRSPLHF.

This clonotype was seen more than once but under ten times. The chain employs TRBV7-9 and TRBJ2-1; 12 nucleotides align to TRBD2. V dropped 6 bases and J dropped 4; count of bases not matched to a gene: 7. The CDR3 runs to 16 residues. The V gene's germline CDR1 is SEHNR and CDR2 FQNEAQ (reference sequence). CDR3 residues: CASSHRLAGEYNEQFF. CDR3 bases: TGTGCCAGCAGTCACAGACTAGCGGGGGAATACAATGAGCAGTTCTTC.

The genes are TRBV6-1 and TRBJ2-5; TRBD1 might be the D (5 bases). The V gene lost 1 base and the J gene lost 1 base, with 10 bases spanning the gap. Looked up from germline, CDR1 is MNHNS and CDR2 is SASEGT. The CDR3 sequence is 15 residues long. In nucleotides, the CDR3 is TGTGCCAGCAGTGAAGACCAGGGTTTCCAAGAGACCCAGTACTTC. Translation gives CASSEDQGFQETQYF.

J is TRBJ2-2 and V is TRBV3-1; TRBD2 might be the D (6 bases). The CDR3 covers 20 residues. V was clipped by 1 base and J by 3 bases, with 24 bases between them. Germline CDR1 is LGHDT and CDR2 is YNNKEL (reference sequence). The CDR3 DNA follows: TGTGCCAGCAGCCAAGGACCCTTCGCCCCCGGGGCTAGCGACACCGGGGAGCTGTTTTTT. This encodes CASSQGPFAPGASDTGELFF. The full variable domain, in which reference TRBV3-1 and TRBJ2-2 provide the parts outside the CDR3, is DTAVSQTPKYLVTQMGNDKSIKCEQNLGHDTMYWYKQDSKKFLKIMFSYNNKELIINETVPNRFSPKSPDKAHLNLHINSLELGDSAVYFCASSQGPFAPGASDTGELFFGEGSRLTVL.

V usage is TRBV12-3 or TRBV12-4 and J usage is TRBJ2-7, with D possibly TRBD2 on 5 matching bases. The CDR3 loop spans 14 amino acids. V was trimmed by 7 bases and J by 2 bases, leaving 15 bases between them. This chain's CDR3 is CASTQTGKTYEQYF. CDR3 coding DNA: TGTGCCAGCACCCAAACCGGGAAAACCTACGAGCAGTACTTC.